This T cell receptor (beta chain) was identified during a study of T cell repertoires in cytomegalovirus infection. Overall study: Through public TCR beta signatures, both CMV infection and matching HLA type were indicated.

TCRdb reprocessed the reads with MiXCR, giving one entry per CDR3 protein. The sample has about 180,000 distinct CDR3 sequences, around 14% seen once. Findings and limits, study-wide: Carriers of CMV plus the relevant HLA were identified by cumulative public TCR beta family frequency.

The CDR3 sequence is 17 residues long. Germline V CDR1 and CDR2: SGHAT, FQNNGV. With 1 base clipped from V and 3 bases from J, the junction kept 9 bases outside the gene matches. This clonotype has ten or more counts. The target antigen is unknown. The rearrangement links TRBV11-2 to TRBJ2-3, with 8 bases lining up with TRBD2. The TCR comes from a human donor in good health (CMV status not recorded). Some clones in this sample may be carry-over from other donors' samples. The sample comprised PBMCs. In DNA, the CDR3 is TGTGCCAGCAGCTTAGGGTCAACGGGGGGGCCTACAGATACGCAGTATTTT. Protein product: CASSLGSTGGPTDTQYF.